These T cell receptor beta chains were read from a single sample in a study of blood T cells in healthy people across ages. One entry per CDR3 protein results from TCRdb running MiXCR on the 5' RACE reads. The repertoire holds some 690,000 distinct CDR3 sequences, about 20% seen once, with under 25% in the top ten. The sequencing sample was made of blood. The receptors here all came from a man between 65 and 85 years old in good health. Each CDR3 is given with its conserved first and last residue. D genes are given only for firm matches. Size tells how often a clone was seen (once, few, many) or the class of an expanded clone, and some rows leave it out.

v_call: TRBV7-6
d_call: .
clone_size: many
j_call: TRBJ2-5
cdr3_aa: CASSFSRRGSQETQYF
cdr3_nt: TGTGCCAGCAGCTTTTCGCGTCGGGGAAGTCAAGAGACCCAGTACTTC

v_call: TRBV11-2
d_call: .
clone_size: .
j_call: TRBJ2-3
cdr3_aa: CASSLYGGRTDTQYF
cdr3_nt: TGTGCCAGCAGCTTATACGGGGGGCGCACAGATACGCAGTATTTT

v_call: TRBV11-2
d_call: .
clone_size: .
j_call: TRBJ1-2
cdr3_aa: CASSFRGLGYGYTF
cdr3_nt: TGTGCCAGCAGCTTTAGGGGGTTAGGCTATGGCTACACCTTC

v_call: TRBV18
d_call: .
clone_size: many
j_call: TRBJ2-1
cdr3_aa: CASSPRYNEQFF
cdr3_nt: TGTGCCAGCTCACCACGGTACAATGAGCAGTTCTTC

v_call: TRBV3-1
d_call: TRBD1
clone_size: .
j_call: TRBJ1-1
cdr3_aa: CASSRDRATLVNTEAFF
cdr3_nt: TGTGCCAGCAGCAGGGACAGGGCCACATTAGTGAACACTGAAGCTTTCTTT

v_call: TRBV6-5
d_call: TRBD1
clone_size: .
j_call: TRBJ2-3
cdr3_aa: CASRRTGERTQYF
cdr3_nt: TGTGCCAGCAGGCGAACAGGGGAGAGGACGCAGTATTTT

v_call: TRBV11-2
d_call: TRBD1
clone_size: .
j_call: TRBJ1-4
cdr3_aa: CASSALRGRWTDEKLFF
cdr3_nt: TGTGCCAGCAGCGCCCTTAGGGGGCGGTGGACTGATGAAAAACTGTTTTTT

v_call: TRBV9
d_call: TRBD1
clone_size: .
j_call: TRBJ1-2
cdr3_aa: CASSPDRVFYGYTF
cdr3_nt: TGTGCCAGCAGCCCGGACAGGGTTTTTTATGGCTACACCTTC

v_call: TRBV7-2
d_call: .
clone_size: .
j_call: TRBJ1-1
cdr3_aa: CASSGWGNEAFF
cdr3_nt: TGTGCCAGCAGCGGATGGGGAAACGAAGCTTTCTTT

v_call: TRBV5-6
d_call: .
clone_size: .
j_call: TRBJ2-7
cdr3_aa: CASSFGRRFYEQYF
cdr3_nt: TGTGCCAGCAGCTTCGGCAGACGGTTTTACGAGCAGTACTTC

v_call: TRBV12-3/TRBV12-4
d_call: TRBD1
clone_size: .
j_call: TRBJ1-4
cdr3_aa: CASSSRTGIGEKLFF
cdr3_nt: TGTGCCAGCAGTTCCCGGACAGGGATAGGGGAAAAACTGTTTTTT

v_call: TRBV9
d_call: .
clone_size: .
j_call: TRBJ2-6
cdr3_aa: CASSTEGSGANVLTF
cdr3_nt: TGTGCCAGCAGCACAGAAGGCTCTGGGGCCAACGTCCTGACTTTC

v_call: TRBV12-3/TRBV12-4
d_call: TRBD2
clone_size: .
j_call: TRBJ2-2
cdr3_aa: CASSFRGGAGGELFF
cdr3_nt: TGTGCCAGCAGTTTTCGCGGGGGGGCAGGCGGGGAGCTGTTTTTT

v_call: TRBV7-9
d_call: TRBD1
clone_size: few
j_call: TRBJ2-1
cdr3_aa: CASSLDSGGPNEQFF
cdr3_nt: TGTGCCAGCAGCTTAGATTCAGGGGGCCCCAATGAGCAGTTCTTC

v_call: TRBV6-2/TRBV6-3
d_call: TRBD2
clone_size: .
j_call: TRBJ2-5
cdr3_aa: CASRRPGLAGETQYF
cdr3_nt: TGTGCCAGCAGACGCCCGGGACTAGCGGGAGAGACCCAGTACTTC

v_call: TRBV6-5
d_call: .
clone_size: .
j_call: TRBJ2-4
cdr3_aa: CASSRGVLNIQYF
cdr3_nt: TGTGCCAGCAGCAGGGGAGTACTAAACATTCAGTACTTC

v_call: TRBV28
d_call: TRBD2
clone_size: few
j_call: TRBJ2-5
cdr3_aa: CASSLVESGRGETQYF
cdr3_nt: TGTGCCAGCAGTTTAGTAGAGAGCGGGAGAGGGGAGACCCAGTACTTC

v_call: TRBV15
d_call: .
clone_size: .
j_call: TRBJ1-5
cdr3_aa: CATSRAGSAQHF
cdr3_nt: TGCGCCACCAGCAGAGCCGGGTCGGCCCAGCATTTT

v_call: TRBV12-3/TRBV12-4
d_call: .
clone_size: .
j_call: TRBJ1-4
cdr3_aa: CASSLGHSSEKLFF
cdr3_nt: TGTGCCAGCAGTTTAGGTCACTCGTCGGAAAAACTGTTTTTT

v_call: TRBV14
d_call: .
clone_size: .
j_call: TRBJ2-1
cdr3_aa: CASSQLDGTSRDNEQFF
cdr3_nt: TGTGCCAGCAGCCAACTTGACGGGACAAGTCGGGACAATGAGCAGTTCTTC

v_call: TRBV27
d_call: .
clone_size: few
j_call: TRBJ1-4
cdr3_aa: CASSARDPRREKLFF
cdr3_nt: TGTGCCAGCAGTGCCCGGGACCCTAGAAGGGAAAAACTGTTTTTT

v_call: TRBV6-1
d_call: .
clone_size: once
j_call: TRBJ1-2
cdr3_aa: CASSEAFNIGVNIYGYTF
cdr3_nt: TGTGCCAGCAGTGAAGCTTTTAATATTGGGGTCAACATCTATGGCTACACCTTC

v_call: TRBV10-3
d_call: .
clone_size: few
j_call: TRBJ1-5
cdr3_aa: CAIRYRVTEILTF
cdr3_nt: TGTGCCATCAGGTACAGGGTGACCGAAATCTTGACTTTT

v_call: TRBV3-1
d_call: .
clone_size: few
j_call: TRBJ2-5
cdr3_aa: CASSQGLNRHGSLQYF
cdr3_nt: TGTGCCAGCAGCCAAGGACTCAATCGACACGGGAGCCTCCAGTACTTC

v_call: TRBV7-7
d_call: .
clone_size: many
j_call: TRBJ2-7
cdr3_aa: CASSYRDTTYF
cdr3_nt: TGTGCCAGCAGCTACCGGGACACTACGTACTTC

v_call: TRBV6-5
d_call: .
clone_size: .
j_call: TRBJ1-4
cdr3_aa: CASSYSGPGEDEKLFF
cdr3_nt: TGTGCCAGCAGTTACTCGGGGCCAGGGGAGGATGAAAAACTGTTTTTT

v_call: TRBV5-1
d_call: .
clone_size: .
j_call: TRBJ1-2
cdr3_aa: CASSLSGLLNGYTF
cdr3_nt: TGCGCCAGCAGCTTATCGGGGTTATTGAATGGCTACACCTTC

v_call: TRBV29-1
d_call: .
clone_size: .
j_call: TRBJ2-5
cdr3_aa: CSGEEGVETQYF
cdr3_nt: TGCAGCGGTGAAGAGGGAGTCGAGACCCAGTACTTC

v_call: TRBV6-6
d_call: TRBD1
clone_size: few
j_call: TRBJ2-7
cdr3_aa: CASSYSPGGTSYEQYF
cdr3_nt: TGTGCCAGCAGTTACTCGCCAGGGGGTACCTCCTACGAGCAGTACTTC

v_call: TRBV7-2
d_call: .
clone_size: few
j_call: TRBJ1-1
cdr3_aa: CASSRERTEAFF
cdr3_nt: TGTGCCAGCAGCCGGGAGCGAACTGAAGCTTTCTTT

v_call: TRBV14
d_call: .
clone_size: .
j_call: TRBJ1-1
cdr3_aa: CASSQTGIRTEAFF
cdr3_nt: TGTGCCAGCAGCCAAACAGGGATAAGGACTGAAGCTTTCTTT

v_call: TRBV7-9
d_call: TRBD1
clone_size: once
j_call: TRBJ1-2
cdr3_aa: CASRSDRDNYGYTF
cdr3_nt: TGTGCCAGCAGATCGGACAGGGATAACTATGGCTACACCTTC

v_call: TRBV20-1
d_call: .
clone_size: few
j_call: TRBJ2-2
cdr3_aa: CSARDPTLVTGELFF
cdr3_nt: TGCAGTGCTAGAGACCCTACCCTAGTGACCGGGGAGCTGTTTTTT

v_call: TRBV10-3
d_call: .
clone_size: .
j_call: TRBJ2-1
cdr3_aa: CAISESGLRGHEQFF
cdr3_nt: TGTGCCATCAGTGAATCCGGCCTACGGGGACATGAGCAGTTCTTC

v_call: TRBV12-3/TRBV12-4
d_call: .
clone_size: .
j_call: TRBJ2-6
cdr3_aa: CASSSGAAGANVLTF
cdr3_nt: TGTGCCAGCAGTTCCGGGGCTGCTGGGGCCAACGTCCTGACTTTC

v_call: TRBV6-5
d_call: .
clone_size: .
j_call: TRBJ2-3
cdr3_aa: CASSFREDTQYF
cdr3_nt: TGTGCCAGCAGCTTCAGAGAGGATACGCAGTATTTT

v_call: TRBV28
d_call: TRBD1
clone_size: .
j_call: TRBJ2-3
cdr3_aa: CASSLGQSVGTQYF
cdr3_nt: TGTGCCAGCAGTTTGGGACAGTCCGTAGGGACGCAGTATTTT

v_call: TRBV7-9
d_call: TRBD1
clone_size: few
j_call: TRBJ1-2
cdr3_aa: CASSDRDRANYGYTF
cdr3_nt: TGTGCCAGCAGCGACCGGGACAGGGCTAACTATGGCTACACCTTC

v_call: TRBV29-1
d_call: .
clone_size: few
j_call: TRBJ2-1
cdr3_aa: CSVALSEQFF
cdr3_nt: TGCAGCGTTGCCCTCTCTGAGCAGTTCTTC

v_call: TRBV21-1
d_call: .
clone_size: .
j_call: TRBJ1-3
cdr3_aa: CASRDRGPSSGNTIYF
cdr3_nt: TGTGCCAGCCGCGACAGGGGGCCGAGCTCTGGAAACACCATATATTTT

v_call: TRBV15
d_call: .
clone_size: many
j_call: TRBJ2-5
cdr3_aa: CATSRGFQETQYF
cdr3_nt: TGTGCCACCAGCAGAGGGTTTCAGGAGACCCAGTACTTC

v_call: TRBV15
d_call: .
clone_size: .
j_call: TRBJ1-4
cdr3_aa: CATRRDEEKLFF
cdr3_nt: TGTGCCACCAGGAGGGACGAAGAAAAACTGTTTTTT

v_call: TRBV5-6
d_call: .
clone_size: .
j_call: TRBJ1-3
cdr3_aa: CASSFRPGNTIYF
cdr3_nt: TGTGCCAGCAGCTTTAGGCCTGGAAACACCATATATTTT

v_call: TRBV7-9
d_call: .
clone_size: .
j_call: TRBJ1-2
cdr3_aa: CASSLAGPSNYGYTF
cdr3_nt: TGTGCCAGCAGCTTAGCCGGGCCCTCTAACTATGGCTACACCTTC

v_call: TRBV12-3/TRBV12-4
d_call: TRBD1
clone_size: .
j_call: TRBJ1-2
cdr3_aa: CASSLRDSAGYTF
cdr3_nt: TGTGCCAGCAGTTTAAGGGACAGTGCTGGCTACACCTTC

v_call: TRBV2
d_call: .
clone_size: few
j_call: TRBJ2-7
cdr3_aa: CASTQTSYEQYF
cdr3_nt: TGTGCCAGCACCCAGACCTCCTACGAGCAGTACTTC

v_call: TRBV9
d_call: .
clone_size: few
j_call: TRBJ2-7
cdr3_aa: CASSGYLPSYEQYF
cdr3_nt: TGTGCCAGCAGCGGGTATCTTCCGTCCTACGAGCAGTACTTC

v_call: TRBV28
d_call: TRBD1
clone_size: .
j_call: TRBJ2-1
cdr3_aa: CASSPNPGQGNNEQFF
cdr3_nt: TGTGCCAGCAGTCCCAATCCGGGACAGGGCAACAATGAGCAGTTCTTC